Listed below are T cell receptor beta chains from one sample, sequenced in a study of blood T cell repertoires in COVID-19. Produced via immunoSEQ multiplex PCR; TCRdb's table is partial and in-frame only. The sample holds 180,000 or so clones; around 78% are singletons and the top ten take 3.5% to 5%. Sequenced: PBMCs or T cells enriched from blood (not recorded which). The origin of the receptors is a woman in her forties or fifties who had recovered from COVID-19. Both conserved end residues are part of each CDR3. A D gene is named only where the DNA matches it firmly. Size values are once, few and many counts, or a class for expanded clones, and some rows have none.

V,size,J,D,DNA,CDR3
TRBV10-3,.,TRBJ1-1,TRBD1,TGTGCCATCAGTGAGCGGTACAGGGGGACTGAAGCTTTCTTT,CAISERYRGTEAFF
TRBV20-1,.,TRBJ2-1,TRBD1,TGCAGTGCTAGTGGACAGGGGACGGGGAATGAGCAGTTCTTC,CSASGQGTGNEQFF
TRBV18,.,TRBJ1-2,.,TGTGCCAGCTCACCTACCCTAAACAGGGACAACTATGGCTACACCTTC,CASSPTLNRDNYGYTF
TRBV11-2,.,TRBJ2-5,.,TGTGCCAGCAGCTTCTCGACAACCCAAGAGACCCAGTACTTC,CASSFSTTQETQYF
TRBV4-1,.,TRBJ2-5,.,TGCGCCAGCGGGGAGCGACCCCAAGAGACCCAGTACTTC,CASGERPQETQYF
TRBV28,.,TRBJ2-4,TRBD1,TGTGCCAGCAGTCTTGACAGGGTCGGAAACATTCAGTACTTC,CASSLDRVGNIQYF
TRBV4-1,.,TRBJ1-3,.,TGCGCCAGCAGCCAAGGTTGGCCGCCTCGAAACACCATATATTTT,CASSQGWPPRNTIYF
TRBV6-5,.,TRBJ2-5,TRBD1,TGTGCCAGCCTCCCCTCCGGGACAGGGGGAGAGACCCAGTACTTC,CASLPSGTGGETQYF
TRBV5-1,.,TRBJ2-5,.,TGCGCCAGCAGCTTGGCCGGGAGCAGGGAAGAGACCCAGTACTTC,CASSLAGSREETQYF
TRBV5-1,.,TRBJ1-2,TRBD1,TGCGCCAGCAGCAGACAGGGCCCGCGAGAAGGCTACACCTTC,CASSRQGPREGYTF
TRBV6-2/TRBV6-3,.,TRBJ1-2,TRBD1,TGTGCCAGCAGCTCCCCCTTGACAGGGGGTTATGGCTACACCTTC,CASSSPLTGGYGYTF
TRBV9,.,TRBJ2-5,.,TGTGCCAGCAGCGTCGGCGGTCTCCAAGAGACCCAGTACTTC,CASSVGGLQETQYF
TRBV5-6,.,TRBJ1-4,.,TGTGCCAGCAGCGGAGGACCGACAACTAATGAAAAACTGTTTTTT,CASSGGPTTNEKLFF
TRBV12-3/TRBV12-4,.,TRBJ2-5,.,TGTGCCAGCAGTCTCCTCGAGACCCAGTACTTC,CASSLLETQYF
TRBV5-1,once,TRBJ1-5,.,TGCGCCAGCAGCTCCAGTGGCGGTCAGCCCCAGCATTTT,CASSSSGGQPQHF
TRBV5-6,.,TRBJ2-1,TRBD2,TGTGCCAGCAGCGGGGTGGGGACTAGCGGACCCAATGAGCAGTTCTTC,CASSGVGTSGPNEQFF
TRBV27,.,TRBJ1-4,.,TGTGCCAGCAGTTTAGCGGGGATCGAAAAACTGTTTTTT,CASSLAGIEKLFF
TRBV15,few,TRBJ2-5,.,TGTGCCACCAGCAGCCACGACAGAAAAGAGACCCAGTACTTC,CATSSHDRKETQYF
TRBV3-1/TRBV3-2,.,TRBJ2-5,.,TGTGCCAGCAGCCAAAGGGGGGGCGGAGAGACCCAGTACTTC,CASSQRGGGETQYF
TRBV19,.,TRBJ2-3,TRBD1,TGTGCCACAAGACCGACAGGGCGGACAGATACGCAGTATTTT,CATRPTGRTDTQYF
TRBV5-4,.,TRBJ1-2,.,TGTGCCAGCAGCCCGGACAGCTATGGCTACACCTTC,CASSPDSYGYTF
TRBV7-6,.,TRBJ1-1,.,TGTGCCAGCAGCTTACGGGGGGGTGGAAACACTGAAGCTTTCTTT,CASSLRGGGNTEAFF
TRBV28,.,TRBJ2-5,.,TGTGCCAGCACCCGTTCCCTCGTGCGGGTGACCCAGTACTTC,CASTRSLVRVTQYF
TRBV7-2,.,TRBJ1-4,.,TGTGCCAGCAGCTTAGATAGGGGGAGTGAAAAACTGTTTTTT,CASSLDRGSEKLFF
TRBV6-5,.,TRBJ2-5,.,TGTGCCAGCACCATACTGTGGCGGGGCCGGGAGACCCAGTACTTC,CASTILWRGRETQYF
TRBV4-1,.,TRBJ2-1,.,TGCGCCAGCAGCCAAGATGCCTACTACAATGAGCAGTTCTTC,CASSQDAYYNEQFF
TRBV7-8,once,TRBJ1-2,.,TGTGCCAGCAGCTTAGGAGGGGATAGCGGGAATGGCTACACCTTC,CASSLGGDSGNGYTF
TRBV5-1,.,TRBJ1-2,.,TGCGCCAGCAGCTTGAGCCCGGGAAATAACTATGGCTACACCTTC,CASSLSPGNNYGYTF
TRBV3-1/TRBV3-2,.,TRBJ2-1,TRBD1,TGTGCCAGCAGCCCGGACAGGGCGGCGAGGAATGAGCAGTTCTTC,CASSPDRAARNEQFF
TRBV10-3,.,TRBJ2-3,.,TGTGCCATCATGAGCGGGCACACAGATACGCAGTATTTT,CAIMSGHTDTQYF
TRBV28,.,TRBJ2-3,TRBD2,TGTGCCAGCACCTCACCGGCGGGGGGCACAGATACGCAGTATTTT,CASTSPAGGTDTQYF
TRBV3-1/TRBV3-2,.,TRBJ1-6,TRBD1,TGTGCCAGCAGCCAGATACAGGGGGCAGATTCACCCCTCCACTTT,CASSQIQGADSPLHF
TRBV4-1,.,TRBJ1-2,TRBD1,TGCGCCAGCATTTCTGAGACAGGGGGCGTCGGCTACACCTTC,CASISETGGVGYTF
TRBV28,few,TRBJ2-2,TRBD1,TGTGCCAGCAGTAGACGACAGGGGAGAGCCGGGGAGCTGTTTTTT,CASSRRQGRAGELFF
TRBV19,.,TRBJ1-1,TRBD1,TGTGCCAGTAGTTCAAAACCGGGACAGGGGGCGCGCGACACTGAAGCTTTCTTT,CASSSKPGQGARDTEAFF
TRBV6-5,.,TRBJ1-5,TRBD1,TGTGCCAGTAGGGACAGATATAGCAATCAGCCCCAGCATTTT,CASRDRYSNQPQHF
TRBV7-2,.,TRBJ1-5,.,TGTGCCAGCAGCTTAGGGGGGACATATCAGCCCCAGCATTTT,CASSLGGTYQPQHF
TRBV7-2,.,TRBJ1-5,TRBD1,TGTGCCAGCAGCGAGGGACAGGGAAGATGGGAGCCCCAGCATTTT,CASSEGQGRWEPQHF
TRBV3-1/TRBV3-2,.,TRBJ2-5,.,TGTGCCAGCAGCCAAGGGGCTCGGGGGGCCCTAGAGACCCAGTACTTC,CASSQGARGALETQYF
TRBV4-3,.,TRBJ1-5,.,TGCGCCAGCAGCCAGGCCCCGGGACAACCCAATCAGCCCCAGCATTTT,CASSQAPGQPNQPQHF
TRBV29-1,.,TRBJ1-2,.,TGCAGCGTTGAATCACAGGCCACTACAGGGAACTATGGCTACACCTTC,CSVESQATTGNYGYTF
TRBV18,.,TRBJ1-4,TRBD1,TGTGCCAGCTCACCGGTCGGAGGGGGCGAAGAAAAACTGTTTTTT,CASSPVGGGEEKLFF
TRBV4-1,.,TRBJ2-5,.,TGCGCCAGCAGCCCCCGGACGGGATCCGGAGAGACCCAGTACTTC,CASSPRTGSGETQYF
TRBV2,.,TRBJ1-2,.,TGTGCCAGCAGTGAAGCGCGGTACTATGGCTACACCTTC,CASSEARYYGYTF
TRBV19,.,TRBJ2-3,.,TGTGCCACCAGCCTCCAGGGCACAGATACGCAGTATTTT,CATSLQGTDTQYF
TRBV29-1,.,TRBJ1-4,.,TGCAGCGTTCGCCGTACAGGTTCGACAGGACTGTTTTTT,CSVRRTGSTGLFF
TRBV4-1,.,TRBJ1-3,.,TGCGCCAGCAGCCAAGATCGAGGGCCTGGAAACACCATATATTTT,CASSQDRGPGNTIYF
TRBV18,.,TRBJ1-3,TRBD1,TGTGCCAGCTCACCTTGGACAGGGCTCTCTGGAAACACCATATATTTT,CASSPWTGLSGNTIYF
TRBV5-1,once,TRBJ2-3,TRBD1,TGCGCCAGCAGCCCGGGACAGAATACAGATACGCAGTATTTT,CASSPGQNTDTQYF
TRBV4-3,.,TRBJ2-5,TRBD1,TGCGCCAGCAGCCAAGATGGGGGACAGGGGATGAAGACCCAGTACTTC,CASSQDGGQGMKTQYF
TRBV3-1/TRBV3-2,.,TRBJ2-5,.,TGTGCCAGCAGCCCTCCTTCCCCCGGGGTGATAACCCAGTACTTC,CASSPPSPGVITQYF
TRBV9,few,TRBJ1-1,TRBD1,TGTGCCAGCAGCTCTAGCCTCACCACACAGGGGAGAAACACTGAAGCTTTCTTT,CASSSSLTTQGRNTEAFF
TRBV9,once,TRBJ2-1,TRBD1,TGTGCCAGCAGCGTAGGGGACAGCCACAATGAGCAGTTCTTC,CASSVGDSHNEQFF
TRBV7-8,.,TRBJ2-1,TRBD2,TGTGCCAGCAGCTTAGAGGGTTCGGGGGGACTAGGGCTATACAATGAGCAGTTCTTC,CASSLEGSGGLGLYNEQFF
TRBV13,.,TRBJ1-6,TRBD1,TGTGCCAGCTTGGACAGGGCCTTAAACGGGCCCCTCCACTTT,CASLDRALNGPLHF
TRBV19,.,TRBJ2-1,.,TGTGCCAGTAGTCATTTCCCACTAGCTTCAAGCTCCTACAATGAGCAGTTCTTC,CASSHFPLASSSYNEQFF